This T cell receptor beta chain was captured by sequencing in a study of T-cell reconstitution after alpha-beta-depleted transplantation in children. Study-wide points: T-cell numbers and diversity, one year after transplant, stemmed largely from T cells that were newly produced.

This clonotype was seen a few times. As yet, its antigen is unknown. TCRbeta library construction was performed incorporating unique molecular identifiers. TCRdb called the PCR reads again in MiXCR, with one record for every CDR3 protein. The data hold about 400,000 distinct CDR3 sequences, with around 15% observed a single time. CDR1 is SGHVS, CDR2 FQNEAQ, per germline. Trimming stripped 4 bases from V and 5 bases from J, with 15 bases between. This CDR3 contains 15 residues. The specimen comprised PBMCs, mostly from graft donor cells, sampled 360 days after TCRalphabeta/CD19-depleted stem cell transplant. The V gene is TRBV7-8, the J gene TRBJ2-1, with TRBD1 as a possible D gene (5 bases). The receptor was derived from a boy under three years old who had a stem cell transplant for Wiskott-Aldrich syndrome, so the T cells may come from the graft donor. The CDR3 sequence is CASSSTGITNNEQFF. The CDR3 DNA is TGTGCCAGCAGCTCAACAGGTATTACCAACAATGAGCAGTTCTTC.